This note documents a single T cell receptor (beta chain) sequence. No conserved phenylalanine or tryptophan ends this CDR3, so it is likely a read error. This sample is part of a study of cytomegalovirus exposure and HLA in healthy donors. Study in general: Unique TCRs from HLA-typed donors, 70 million to 100 million of them, were held in an early data release.

CDR1 is MNHNY, CDR2 SVGAGI, per germline (reference sequence). V dropped 6 bases and J dropped 0 bases, with 15 bases sitting between them. CDR3 length equals 16 residues. The PCR ran on 60 Vbeta and 13 Jbeta primers. Assay used: immunoSEQ multiplex PCR; TCRdb lists only in-frame clones, some missing. Among some 150,000 clones, roughly 70% were seen once, and the ten largest hold around 4%. Sequenced sample: PBMCs. The genes are TRBV6-6 and TRBJ1-5; a possible D gene is TRBD1 (5 bases). The source is a man younger than 35 in good health and CMV-seropositive. The CDR3: CASSFRGGSSNQPQHV. In DNA, the CDR3 is TGTGCCAGCAGCTTCCGGGGGGGAAGTAGCAATCAGCCCCAGCATGTT.